These 14 T cell receptor beta chains were all obtained from the same sample, sequenced in a study of blood T cell repertoires in COVID-19 (dated by TCRdb to 2018 to 2020). Receptor libraries were prepared by the immunoSEQ multiplex PCR assay. Here the immuneACCESS table is served through TCRdb, limited to in-frame sequences with V and J called. Missing clones are a known gap in these copies; in checked studies unresolved V genes cover under half, and the rest lacks a known reason. In all, the sample holds some 130,000 clones, and roughly 82% of those were seen once. About an eighth of the sample comes from the top ten. Sequenced sample: peripheral blood. The receptors derive from an elderly man with acute or convalescent COVID-19.

CDR3 in DNA: TGTGCCAGCAGCTTGGAACAGGGTGAATCACCCCTCCACTTT. Translated: CASSLEQGESPLHF. The chain combines TRBV5-8 with TRBJ1-6; D might be TRBD1 (6 bases). CDR3 length equals 14 residues. The V gene's germline CDR1 is SGHTS and CDR2 YDEGEE. Trimming removed 0 bases at V and 10 bases at J, with 11 bases between.

The chain couples TRBV5-1 to TRBJ2-7; tentative D call: TRBD1 (5 bases). V was trimmed by 4 bases and J by 2 bases, leaving 13 bases between them. The germline V gene has CDR1 SGHRS and CDR2 YFSETQ. This CDR3 spans 14 amino acids. CDR3 residues: CASSPDTGTYEQYF. As DNA, the CDR3 is TGCGCCAGCAGCCCGGACACAGGAACCTACGAGCAGTACTTC.

This chain connects TRBV5-1 to TRBJ2-7; D gene unclear. V was clipped by 0 bases and J by 7 bases, with 14 bases between them. The CDR3 covers 14 residues. Germline V gene sequence: CDR1 SGHRS, CDR2 YFSETQ. CDR3 DNA sequence: TGCGCCAGCAGCTTGGCCGCCGCAACGAGAGAGCAGTACTTC. Amino acids: CASSLAAATREQYF.

The chain carries TRBV28 and TRBJ1-4; a weak D match, TRBD1 (6 bases). Germline CDR1 and CDR2: MDHEN and SYDVKM. The V end lost 1 base, the J end lost 0 bases, and 12 bases lay between the germline ends. The CDR3 runs to 17 residues. The chain's CDR3 is CASSLYWQGTTNEKLFF. CDR3 nucleotide sequence: TGTGCCAGCAGTTTATATTGGCAGGGGACAACTAATGAAAAACTGTTTTTT.

This chain connects TRBV20-1 to TRBJ1-3; D is unclear. V lost 5 bases, J lost 5 bases, and 7 bases lay in between. The CDR3 extends over 11 amino acids. The germline V gene encodes CDR1 DFQATT and CDR2 SNEGSKA (reference sequence). The CDR3 bases are TGCAGTGCTGCGCGGCGAAACACCATATATTTT. Amino acids: CSAARRNTIYF.

The rearrangement links TRBV11-3 to TRBJ2-2; TRBD1 aligns across 7 bases. The CDR3 sequence is 15 residues long. V shed 2 bases, J shed 2 bases, and the junction held 2 bases outside the gene matches. CDR1 and CDR2 (germline): SGHNT, YENEEA. The CDR3 reads CASSLRQGNTGELFF. CDR3 DNA sequence: TGTGCCAGCAGCTTAAGACAGGGCAACACCGGGGAGCTGTTTTTT.

The V gene is TRBV18, the J gene TRBJ2-5; tentatively, D is TRBD2 (6 bases). Germline V gene data show CDR1 as KGHSH and CDR2 as LQKENI. This CDR3 region has 15 residues. Trimming left V 0 bases short and J 5 bases short, with 13 bases between. The CDR3 loop reads CASSPPARAGETQYF. The CDR3 DNA follows: TGTGCCAGCTCACCACCGGCCAGGGCGGGGGAGACCCAGTACTTC.

The chain has TRBV7-8 and TRBJ1-2, with TRBD1 matching 10 bases. The V and J ends lost 5 bases and 4 bases, in that order; junction bases with no gene match: 7. This CDR3 has 15 amino acids. Germline V gene lookup returns CDR1 SGHVS and CDR2 FQNEAQ. CDR3 amino acids: CASSVGQGITYGYTF. In nucleotides, the CDR3 is TGTGCCAGCAGCGTGGGACAGGGGATAACCTATGGCTACACCTTC.

The chain couples TRBV2 to TRBJ2-5; D is perhaps TRBD1 (5 bases). CDR1 and CDR2 from the germline V gene are SNHLY and FYNNEI. Trimming took 5 bases from V and 7 from J, leaving 20 bases between them. CDR3 length equals 15 residues. The CDR3 region has the DNA TGTGCCAGCAGTCGAGTCACAGGCCCCGCAGCGACCCAGTACTTC. This sequence encodes CASSRVTGPAATQYF. Full variable domain (rest looked up from reference TRBV2 and TRBJ2-5): EPEVTQTPSHQVTQMGQEVILRCVPISNHLYFYWYRQILGQKVEFLVSFYNNEISEKSEIFDDQFSVERPDGSNFTLKIRSTKLEDSAMYFCASSRVTGPAATQYFGPGTRLLVL.

The genes are TRBV3-1 (or the pseudogene TRBV3-2) and TRBJ1-1; 7 nucleotides line up with TRBD1. Germline CDR1 reads LGHDT; CDR2 reads YNNKEL (reference sequence). The CDR3 length is 14 residues. The V segment lost 4 bases and the J segment 1 base; nucleotides outside the gene matches: 3. CDR3 sequence: CASSRQGQNTEAFF. DNA for the CDR3: TGTGCCAGCAGCCGACAGGGCCAGAACACTGAAGCTTTCTTT.

This clone was detected many times. J is TRBJ1-6 and V is TRBV7-8; D may be TRBD1 (6 bases). This CDR3 region has 14 residues. The germline gives CDR1 SGHVS, CDR2 FQNEAQ. V was clipped by 4 bases and J by 6 bases, with 10 bases between them. Here the CDR3 reads CASSSGHTNSPLHF. For the CDR3, the DNA is TGTGCCAGCAGCTCGGGACACACTAATTCACCCCTCCACTTT.

The rearrangement uses TRBV6-5 and TRBJ1-2; TRBD1 agrees at 7 bases. V shed 7 bases, J shed 6 bases, and the junction held 8 bases outside the gene matches. The germline V gene encodes CDR1 MNHEY and CDR2 SVGAGI. The CDR3 is 13 residues long. The CDR3 loop reads CASKRQGRDGYTF. The DNA of the CDR3 is TGTGCCAGCAAACGACAGGGAAGGGATGGCTACACCTTC.

This clone was counted at least ten times. V is TRBV11-2 and J is TRBJ2-2; D perhaps matches TRBD2 (6 bases). V lost 3 bases and J 0 bases, leaving 17 bases between the germline ends. CDR1 SGHAT and CDR2 FQNNGV come from the germline V gene. This CDR3 has 18 residues. CDR3 DNA sequence: TGTGCCAGCAGCTTTTTCCCCCGGCGGGGAGCGAACACCGGGGAGCTGTTTTTT. Protein: CASSFFPRRGANTGELFF.

The chain carries TRBV6-6 and TRBJ1-3, with D perhaps TRBD1 (6 bases). This CDR3 is 15 amino acids long. CDR1 is MNHNY, CDR2 SVGAGI, per germline (reference sequence). V was shortened by 2 bases and J by 1 base, with 9 bases between the two germline ends. This chain's CDR3 is CASSYGDRSGNTIYF. The CDR3 DNA is TGTGCCAGCAGTTACGGAGACAGGTCTGGAAACACCATATATTTT.